These 10 T cell receptor beta chains came from one sample sequenced in a study of T cell clonotyping in hematopoietic cell transplantation (dated by TCRdb to about 2021). The library was made by the immunoSEQ multiplex PCR assay. Drawn from immuneACCESS, this table holds only the in-frame rearrangements with V and J called that TCRdb kept. Clones are partly lost; checked studies trace under half to an unresolved V gene and leave the rest unexplained. The sample data list tens of thousands of clones, and around 94% of these were observed just once. The ten largest account for 0.85% of the sample. Sequenced sample: peripheral blood mononuclear cells. Source of these receptors: a woman aged 50 to 60 in good health. Some clones in this sample may be carry-over from other donors' samples.

The CDR3 reads CASSYYNSPLHF. The CDR3 DNA follows: TGTGCCAGTAGCTACTATAATTCACCCCTCCACTTT. The J gene is TRBJ1-6, the V gene TRBV19; D gene unclear. CDR3 length equals 12 residues. Trimming shortened V by 6 bases and J by 3 bases, and 3 bases separated the two germline ends. Germline CDR1 is LNHDA and CDR2 is SQIVND (reference sequence).

The chain uses TRBV10-3 and TRBJ1-6, with D possibly TRBD1 on 5 matching bases. Germline values: CDR1 ENHRY, CDR2 SYGVKD. With 2 bases removed from V and 7 bases from J, the gap between germline ends came to 12 bases. This CDR3 is 15 amino acids long. The CDR3 DNA reads as TGTGCCATCAGTGAGGGCGGGGGACGGAATTCACCCCTCCACTTT. Translated, it gives CAISEGGGRNSPLHF.

The chain couples TRBV11-3 to TRBJ2-7, with 8 bases that match TRBD1. CDR3 length equals 12 residues. Germline V gene lookup returns CDR1 SGHNT and CDR2 YENEEA. V shed 5 bases, J shed 6 bases, and the junction held 3 bases outside the gene matches. The CDR3 bases are TGTGCCAGCAGCCCAGGGGGCAGCGAGCAGTACTTC. It is translated as CASSPGGSEQYF.

The chain employs TRBV6-5 and TRBJ2-5; perhaps TRBD2 as D (5 bases). CDR3 size: 14 residues. V shed 2 bases and J shed 0 bases, with 7 bases lying between them. Germline V gives CDR1 MNHEY, CDR2 SVGAGI. The CDR3 region is CASSYGRDQETQYF. The DNA for the CDR3 is TGTGCCAGCAGTTACGGGCGGGACCAAGAGACCCAGTACTTC.

This clone was picked up a small number of times. This chain links TRBV19 with TRBJ1-6; no clear D. CDR1 LNHDA and CDR2 SQIVND come from the germline V gene (reference sequence). V was shortened by 7 bases and J by 9 bases, with 13 bases between the two germline ends. The CDR3 totals 13 residues. DNA for the CDR3: TGTGCCAGTATGCGAGCCGTTTCTTCACCCCTCCACTTT. The encoded protein is CASMRAVSSPLHF.

This chain connects TRBV6-6 to TRBJ2-5, with D possibly being TRBD1 or TRBD2 (6 bases each). This CDR3 is 14 amino acids long. V gave up 10 bases and J gave up 1 base, with 16 bases separating them. The germline V gene encodes CDR1 MNHNY and CDR2 SVGAGI (reference sequence). In DNA form, the CDR3 reads TGTGCCATGGGGAACGGAGGGGGCCAAGAGACCCAGTACTTC. Its translation is CAMGNGGGQETQYF.

This sequence joins TRBV28 and TRBJ2-7; D possibly corresponds to TRBD1 (5 bases). The length of the CDR3 is 11 residues. The germline V gene has CDR1 MDHEN and CDR2 SYDVKM. Trimming removed 8 bases from V and 3 bases from J, with 8 bases in between. The CDR3 loop reads CASAQGYEQYF. The DNA of the CDR3 is TGTGCCAGCGCCCAGGGCTACGAGCAGTACTTC.

V is TRBV6-4 and J is TRBJ2-2, with 7 bases that match TRBD2. The CDR3 covers 16 residues. V lost 0 bases to trimming and J lost 3 bases; unmatched junction nucleotides: 4. Looked up from germline, CDR1 is MRHNA and CDR2 is SNTAGT. The CDR3 region is CASSDSPGRDTGELFF. CDR3 nucleotides: TGTGCCAGCAGTGACTCCCCAGGGAGGGACACCGGGGAGCTGTTTTTT.

The V call is TRBV7-2, the J call TRBJ1-3; D is possibly TRBD1 (5 bases). With 1 base removed from V and 4 bases from J, the gap between germline ends came to 14 bases. CDR1 and CDR2 (germline): SGHTA, FQGNSA. The CDR3 is 16 amino acids. The CDR3 nucleotides are TGTGCCAGCAGCTTAGACCCCGGGGGTCGCGGAAACACCATATATTTT. Its protein is CASSLDPGGRGNTIYF.

The chain is built from TRBV9 and TRBJ1-2; 7 bases are a match to TRBD1. Per germline, CDR1 SGDLS and CDR2 YYNGEE. The CDR3 spans 14 residues. V shed 3 bases, J shed 8 bases, and the junction held 10 bases outside the gene matches. CDR3 bases: TGTGCCAGCAGCGAGGGACAGACGCTGTGGGGCTACACCTTC. Translated, it gives CASSEGQTLWGYTF.